This record looks at one T cell receptor beta chain sequence and its context. The data belong to a study of blood T cell repertoires in COVID-19. Background on the study: PBMCs, B-cell-depleted T cells, or T cells provided the cDNA or gDNA that made up the material.

Methods used by the authors: Reference gene primer amplification gave estimated nucleated cell counts. Clones were read by immunoSEQ multiplex PCR, and TCRdb kept only the in-frame ones, dropping some. V and J calls and clone size follow that table, whereas D and trimming were derived from the DNA. Of approximately 120,000 clones detected, 79% appear once; the ten largest clones hold roughly 35%. CDR1 and CDR2 from the germline V gene are KGHSH and LQKENI. Trimming left V 1 base short and J 4 bases short, with 22 bases between. CDR3 length equals 18 residues. This sequence originates from a man in his forties with active or convalescent COVID-19. The rearrangement joins TRBV18 to TRBJ1-1; TRBD1 might be the D (6 bases). The source material was peripheral blood. The CDR3: CASSPRAISAGASTEAFF. Written as DNA, the CDR3 is TGTGCCAGCTCACCACGGGCGATTTCGGCAGGGGCGAGCACTGAAGCTTTCTTT.